The rows below give T cell receptor beta chains drawn from one sample of a study of vaccination and CD4 T cells after COVID-19. No antigen has been identified for these receptors. TCRdb passed the PCR reads through MiXCR, listing each CDR3 protein once. In the table there are fewer than 15,000 distinct CDR3 sequences, roughly 61% of which are singletons. The sequenced sample was CD4+ T cells from blood, cultured in vitro, obtained before SARS-CoV-2 vaccination. These receptors originate from a human donor who had recovered from COVID-19. Each CDR3 is given with its conserved first and last residue.

V gene: TRBV20-1; CDR3 protein: CSARVGGPETQYF
V gene: TRBV28; CDR3 protein: CASSLFNSPLHF
V gene: TRBV4-2; CDR3 protein: CASSQDISGRSGNEQFF
V gene: TRBV12-3/TRBV12-4; CDR3 protein: CASSLKINTEAFF
V gene: TRBV20-1; CDR3 protein: CSASDRVRWGNTIYF
V gene: TRBV11-2; CDR3 protein: CASSLRRGGTTVNTEAFF
V gene: TRBV6-2/TRBV6-3; CDR3 protein: CASSLQGRRTEAFF
V gene: TRBV28; CDR3 protein: CASSRSGPQGFRSYEQYF
V gene: TRBV15; CDR3 protein: CATSRDTENTEAFF
V gene: TRBV30; CDR3 protein: CAWSPTGALLINYGYTF
V gene: TRBV6-1; CDR3 protein: CASSRGAAGELFF